This TCR beta chain was recorded in a study of technical replicates of blood from several donors (dated by TCRdb to the late 2010s). The CDR3 starts with the cysteine, ends with the phenylalanine, and has 14 residues. This entry keeps only the CDR3 DNA: 42 bases, framed from base 1. The V end gives up 10 bases and the J end 5 bases, leaving 8 bases in the junction not matched to a gene. CDR1 ENHRY and CDR2 SYGVKD are derived from the germline V gene. Preparation of the library involved the immunoSEQ multiplex PCR assay. What TCRdb holds here is the immuneACCESS table cut down to in-frame rearrangements. Part of the clones is not present; checked against another copy, under half of the missing clones reflect an unresolved V gene, and the others are unexplained. For this sample there are approximately 80,000 clones; 90% to 95% appear just once. The top ten clonotypes cover about 0.25% of the sample.

Remarks on this clone: Its antigen is not yet known. No clone much larger than this one lies a single base away; base qualities are absent.

Recombination linked TRBV10-3 to TRBJ2-1; the junction holds 10 bases that match TRBD2. Sequencing input: T cells isolated from PBMCs. This receptor was obtained from a human donor in good health. The DNA sequence is given as TGTGCCACGAGCGGGAGGGCCAAGGACAATGAGCAGTTCTTC. It is translated as CATSGRAKDNEQFF.